Each of the 9 T cell receptor beta chains below was sequenced from the same sample in a study of post-analysis software for immune sequencing data. cDNA libraries of TCR beta carried unique molecular identifiers. TCRdb independently ran MiXCR on the PCR reads; one entry per CDR3 protein. The sample carries hundreds of thousands of distinct CDR3 sequences, approximately 53% recorded once. Findings and limits, study-wide: When patients were compared with controls, about 5 TRBV segments were more frequent, TRBV5-6, TRBV5-1 and TRBV20-1 among them.

These receptors' targets are unknown. Sequenced: blood. The receptors here all came from a girl between 5 and 17 years old with multiple sclerosis.

J is TRBJ1-2 and V is TRBV29-1, with a tentative D call TRBD1 (6 bases). The CDR3 length is 13 residues. V was trimmed by 3 bases and J by 6 bases, leaving 14 bases between them. Per the germline V gene, CDR1 is SQVTM and CDR2 is ANQGSEA. CDR3: CSVEGGRFDGYTF. CDR3 nucleotides: TGCAGCGTTGAGGGGGGGCGCTTTGATGGCTACACCTTC.

This clonotype appeared a few times. This chain joins TRBV5-6 and TRBJ2-3; D perhaps matches TRBD1 (7 bases). This CDR3 spans 16 amino acids. CDR1 and CDR2 (germline): SGHDT, YYEEEE. V was clipped by 4 bases and J by 0 bases, with 15 bases between them. As DNA, the CDR3 is TGTGCCAGCAGCCTGGGGGGACAGATTAGCACAGATACGCAGTATTTT. Its translation: CASSLGGQISTDTQYF.

This chain connects TRBV5-1 to TRBJ2-7; no firm D call. Germline V lookup: CDR1 SGHRS, CDR2 YFSETQ. This CDR3 has 15 residues. V lost 3 bases and J 6 bases, leaving 19 bases between the germline ends. CDR3 sequence (DNA): TGCGCCAGCAGCTCAGTCGGCGTTTCAACGGGCGAGCAGTACTTC. It encodes CASSSVGVSTGEQYF.

About this clonotype: One junction end does not reproduce the germline sequence, and a read error may be involved. The chain recombines TRBV10-3 with TRBJ2-5, with D perhaps matching TRBD1 (6 bases). The CDR3 is made up of 13 amino acids. Germline CDR1 ENHRY, CDR2 SYGVKD. The CDR3 region is CAIRGQFQETQYF. The CDR3 DNA reads as TGTGCCATCAGAGGACAGTTCCAAGAGACCCAATACTTC.

This chain joins TRBV15 and TRBJ2-1, with TRBD1 as a possible D gene (6 bases). Germline loops: CDR1 LNHNV, CDR2 YYDKDF (reference sequence). The ends were cut back, 4 bases at V and 7 bases at J, with 14 bases in the middle. This CDR3 is 14 amino acids long. CDR3 residues: CATSTLQGRNEQFF. CDR3 DNA sequence: TGTGCCACCAGCACCTTACAGGGTAGGAATGAGCAGTTCTTC.

The V gene is TRBV20-1, the J gene TRBJ2-1; no firm D call. V lost 7 bases and J lost 7, with 20 bases in between. The germline CDR1 and CDR2 sequences are DFQATT and SNEGSKA (reference sequence). The CDR3 spans 14 residues. The CDR3 DNA sequence: TGCAGTGGAGAATCCAGAATGGACGGTAATGAGCAGTTCTTC. This encodes CSGESRMDGNEQFF.

V gene TRBV29-1 combines with J gene TRBJ1-4, with D maybe TRBD1 (5 bases). Germline assignment: CDR1 SQVTM and CDR2 ANQGSEA. CDR3 length: 15 residues. Trimming removed 6 bases at V and 7 bases at J, with 21 bases between. Written as DNA, the CDR3 is TGCAGCGTCCGCAATACCGGGGGAGGTACTGAAAAACTGTTTTTT. Protein product: CSVRNTGGGTEKLFF.

The chain recombines TRBV7-6 with TRBJ2-2; D gene ambiguous. The ends were cut back, 2 bases at V and 7 bases at J, with 8 bases in the middle. The CDR3 covers 13 residues. Per germline, CDR1 SGHVS and CDR2 FNYEAQ. The CDR3 region is CASSLLTHGELFF. The CDR3 region has the DNA TGTGCCAGCAGCTTACTAACCCACGGGGAGCTGTTTTTT.

The chain is built from TRBV12-5 and TRBJ2-3; D is uncertain. V dropped 5 bases and J dropped 2 bases, with 2 bases sitting between them. Germline V lookup: CDR1 LGHNT, CDR2 FRNRAP. CDR3 length: 11 amino acids. As DNA, the CDR3 is TGTGCTAGTGGTGTCACAGATACGCAGTATTTT. Translation gives CASGVTDTQYF.